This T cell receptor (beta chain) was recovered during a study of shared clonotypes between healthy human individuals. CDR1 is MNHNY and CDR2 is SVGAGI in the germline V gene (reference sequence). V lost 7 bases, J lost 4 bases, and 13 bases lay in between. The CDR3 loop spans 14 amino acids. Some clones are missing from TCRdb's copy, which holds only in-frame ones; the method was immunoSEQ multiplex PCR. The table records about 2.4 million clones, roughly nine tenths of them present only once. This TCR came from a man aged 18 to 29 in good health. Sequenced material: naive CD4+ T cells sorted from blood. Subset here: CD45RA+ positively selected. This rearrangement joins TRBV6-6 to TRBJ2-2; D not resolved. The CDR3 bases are TGTGCCAGCACCCGCCGGATCCCCACCGGGGAGCTGTTTTTT. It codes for CASTRRIPTGELFF.